Listed below are T cell receptor beta chains from one sample, sequenced in a study of cytomegalovirus exposure and HLA in healthy donors. Clones were read by immunoSEQ multiplex PCR, and TCRdb kept only the in-frame ones, dropping some. The sample gives about 94,000 clones, about four fifths of which show up once; 3.8% is in the top ten. Sequencing input: PBMCs. The receptors were gathered from a woman in her thirties or forties in good health and CMV-seronegative. Each CDR3 is given with its conserved first and last residue.

v_call: TRBV2
j_call: TRBJ1-6
cdr3_aa: CACSLTDSPLHF

v_call: TRBV30
j_call: TRBJ1-1
cdr3_aa: CAWSVQVSNTEAFF

v_call: TRBV19
j_call: TRBJ1-2
cdr3_aa: CASSEGLVDGYTF

v_call: TRBV4-1
j_call: TRBJ2-5
cdr3_aa: CASSQDPGKETQYF

v_call: TRBV2
j_call: TRBJ2-5
cdr3_aa: CASSEQGRETQYF

v_call: TRBV29-1
j_call: TRBJ1-1
cdr3_aa: CSVVGPGGAYTEAFF

v_call: TRBV25-1
j_call: TRBJ2-1
cdr3_aa: CASSQRGSPRNEQFF

v_call: TRBV7-2
j_call: TRBJ2-1
cdr3_aa: CASTLFSYNEQFF

v_call: TRBV2
j_call: TRBJ1-5
cdr3_aa: CASLGQASNQPQHF

v_call: TRBV7-2
j_call: TRBJ2-3
cdr3_aa: CASSLGMDRAFDTQYF

v_call: TRBV5-1
j_call: TRBJ1-6
cdr3_aa: CASSSTGGPPLHF

v_call: TRBV5-6
j_call: TRBJ2-3
cdr3_aa: CASSPAGGTDTQYF

v_call: TRBV4-1
j_call: TRBJ2-2
cdr3_aa: CASSLQTSRYYTGELFF

v_call: TRBV6-5
j_call: TRBJ2-1
cdr3_aa: CASIPAGSSYNEQFF

v_call: TRBV7-8
j_call: TRBJ1-5
cdr3_aa: CASSSQISIPWSQPQHF

v_call: TRBV29-1
j_call: TRBJ2-1
cdr3_aa: CSVLTSGGPVEQFF

v_call: TRBV5-6
j_call: TRBJ2-3
cdr3_aa: CASSVLAGGHSDTQYF